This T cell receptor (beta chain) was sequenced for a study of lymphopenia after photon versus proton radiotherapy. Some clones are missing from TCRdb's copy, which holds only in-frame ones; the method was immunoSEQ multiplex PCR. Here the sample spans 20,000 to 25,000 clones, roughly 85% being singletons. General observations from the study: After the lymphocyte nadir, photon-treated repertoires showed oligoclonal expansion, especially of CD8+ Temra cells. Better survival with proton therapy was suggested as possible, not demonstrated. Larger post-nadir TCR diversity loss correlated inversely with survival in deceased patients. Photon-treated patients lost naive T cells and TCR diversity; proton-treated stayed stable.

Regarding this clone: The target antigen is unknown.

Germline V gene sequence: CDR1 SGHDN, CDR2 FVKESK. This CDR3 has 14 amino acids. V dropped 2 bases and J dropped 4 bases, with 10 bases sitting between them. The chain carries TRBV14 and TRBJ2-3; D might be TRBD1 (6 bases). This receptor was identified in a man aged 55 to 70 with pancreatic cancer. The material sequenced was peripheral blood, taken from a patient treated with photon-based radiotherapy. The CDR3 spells CASSQLQGPDTQYF. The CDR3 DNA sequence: TGTGCCAGCAGCCAATTACAGGGCCCAGATACGCAGTATTTT.